Sequencing of this TCR beta chain was carried out in a study of cytomegalovirus exposure and HLA in healthy donors. V lost 5 bases, J lost 4 bases, and 4 bases stayed unmatched. The germline V gene encodes CDR1 SGHTA and CDR2 FQGNSA. This CDR3 has 14 residues. This clone came up a few times. The antigen is unknown. Both 60 Vbeta primers and 13 Jbeta primers went into the PCR. Assay: immunoSEQ multiplex PCR; the TCRdb copy retains only in-frame clones and omits some. Of about 160,000 clones listed, roughly 80% were seen once; the top ten hold around 5.8%. General study findings and limits: The authors listed 150 to 200 TCR beta chains as cytomegalovirus-associated. An analysis that was carried out later associated 15,000 to 20,000 TCR beta sequences with HLA alleles at 0.05 false discovery rate.

The clonotype was recovered from a male donor in good health and CMV-seropositive. V is TRBV7-2 and J is TRBJ1-2; 10 bases map to TRBD1. The sequenced sample was PBMCs. DNA of the CDR3: TGTGCCAGCAGCACGACAGGGGGCGGCTATGGCTACACCTTC. As protein: CASSTTGGGYGYTF.